The subject of this entry is one T cell receptor (beta chain). Sequenced by immunoSEQ multiplex PCR; TCRdb stores in-frame clones only, minus some. The sample shows around 170,000 clones, 80% to 85% of them seen only once. This sample stems from a study of blood T cell repertoires in COVID-19. The wider study: Whether acute or convalescent, the COVID-19 samples came from the United States, Italy and Spain.

Trimming removed 4 bases from V and 4 bases from J; junction bases left unmatched: 11. The CDR3 sequence is 17 residues long. CDR1 MNHEY and CDR2 SVGEGT come from the germline V gene. The chain carries TRBV6-2 or TRBV6-3 and TRBJ2-1; 9 bases align to TRBD2. The sequencing sample was made of peripheral blood. This sequence originates from a man aged 18-30 years with active or convalescent COVID-19. The CDR3 sequence is CASSSPRRGGQYNEQFF. CDR3 coding DNA: TGTGCCAGCAGTTCCCCCCGGCGGGGGGGGCAGTACAATGAGCAGTTCTTC.